The text below deals with one T cell receptor (beta chain). Original analysis: Estimated nucleated cell counts came from reference gene primer amplification. The data were produced by immunoSEQ multiplex PCR, yet TCRdb's version contains in-frame clones alone and is incomplete. D and trimming come from the DNA, and the V and J calls and clone size come from that table. This sample carries 95,000 to 120,000 clones, 85% of them seen once, and the ten largest clones take roughly an eighth. The data derive from a study of blood T cell repertoires in COVID-19. Study in general: Italy, Spain and the United States were the sources of the convalescent and acute COVID-19 samples. In each case, the material was cDNA or gDNA derived from T cells, B-cell-depleted T cells, or PBMCs.

CDR1 and CDR2 from the germline V gene are KGHDR and SFDVKD. This CDR3 has 18 amino acids. J was trimmed by 2 bases and V by 4 bases; bases with no gene match: 13. The sequence was obtained from a human donor in a cohort sampled during active COVID-19. The source material was peripheral blood. This chain uses TRBV24-1 with TRBJ2-5, with 9 bases matching TRBD1. The CDR3 region has the DNA TGTGCCACCAGTGACCCGGGACAGGGCTCCGGGGGTCAAGAGACCCAGTACTTC. It is translated as CATSDPGQGSGGQETQYF.